This T cell receptor beta chain was observed in a study of graft-versus-host responses after intestinal transplantation. Data came from immunoSEQ multiplex PCR; TCRdb stores just in-frame clones and leaves some out. The sample shows 95,000 to 130,000 clones, just over 90% of them seen only once. Remarks on this clone: Its antigen is unidentified.

The junction had 5 bases not matched to a gene; V was cut back by 4 bases and J by 7 bases. This CDR3 comprises 16 residues. CDR1 and CDR2 (germline): MGHDK, SYGVNS. Sequenced material: unstimulated CD4+ T cells sorted from spleen or lymph node cells, taken before intestinal transplant. The chain is built from TRBV25-1 and TRBJ2-1; 15 bases map to TRBD2. This sequence was found in a human donor who received an intestinal transplant. As DNA, the CDR3 is TGTGCCAGCAGTGGCCAAGGGACTAGCGGGAGGAATGAGCAGTTCTTC. It is translated as CASSGQGTSGRNEQFF.